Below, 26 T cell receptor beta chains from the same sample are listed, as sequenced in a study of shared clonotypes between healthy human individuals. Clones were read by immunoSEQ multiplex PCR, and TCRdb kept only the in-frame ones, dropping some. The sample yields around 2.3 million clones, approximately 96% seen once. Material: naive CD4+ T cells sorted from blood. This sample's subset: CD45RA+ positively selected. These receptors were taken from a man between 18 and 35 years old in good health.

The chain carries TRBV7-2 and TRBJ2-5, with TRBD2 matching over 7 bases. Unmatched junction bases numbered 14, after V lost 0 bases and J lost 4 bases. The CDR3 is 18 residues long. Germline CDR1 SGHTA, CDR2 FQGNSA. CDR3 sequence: CASSLAASGGSRGETQYF. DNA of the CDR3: TGTGCCAGCAGCTTAGCAGCCTCGGGCGGGAGTAGAGGAGAGACCCAGTACTTC.

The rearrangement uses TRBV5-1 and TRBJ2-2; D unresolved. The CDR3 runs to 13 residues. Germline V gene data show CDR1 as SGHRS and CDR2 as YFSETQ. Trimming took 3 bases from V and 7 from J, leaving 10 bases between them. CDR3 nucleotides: TGCGCCAGCAGCTCGGGTTTTTTCGGGGAGCTGTTTTTT. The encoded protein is CASSSGFFGELFF.

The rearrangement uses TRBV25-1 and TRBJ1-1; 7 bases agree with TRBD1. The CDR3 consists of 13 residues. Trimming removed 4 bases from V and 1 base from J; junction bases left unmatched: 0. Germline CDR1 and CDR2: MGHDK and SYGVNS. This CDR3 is CASSGDRNTEAFF. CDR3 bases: TGTGCCAGCAGTGGGGACAGGAACACTGAAGCTTTCTTT.

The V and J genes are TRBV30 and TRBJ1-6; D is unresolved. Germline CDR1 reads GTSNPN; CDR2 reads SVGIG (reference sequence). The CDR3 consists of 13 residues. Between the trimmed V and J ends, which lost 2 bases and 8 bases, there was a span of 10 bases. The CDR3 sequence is CAWSLLADSPLHF. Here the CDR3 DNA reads TGTGCCTGGAGTCTACTAGCAGATTCACCCCTCCACTTT.

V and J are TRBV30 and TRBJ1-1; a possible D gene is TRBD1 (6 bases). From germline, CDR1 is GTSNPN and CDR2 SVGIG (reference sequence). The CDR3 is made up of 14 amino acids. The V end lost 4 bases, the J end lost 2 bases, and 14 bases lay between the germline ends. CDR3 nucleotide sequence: TGTGCCTGGATTATGGACAGACTAAACACTGAAGCTTTCTTT. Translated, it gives CAWIMDRLNTEAFF.

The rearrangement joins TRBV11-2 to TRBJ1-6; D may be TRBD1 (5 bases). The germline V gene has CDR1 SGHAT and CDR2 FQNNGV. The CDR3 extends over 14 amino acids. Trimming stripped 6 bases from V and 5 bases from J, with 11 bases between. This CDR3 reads CASSPGGDNSPLHF. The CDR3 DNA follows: TGTGCCAGCAGTCCCGGGGGAGATAATTCACCCCTCCACTTT.

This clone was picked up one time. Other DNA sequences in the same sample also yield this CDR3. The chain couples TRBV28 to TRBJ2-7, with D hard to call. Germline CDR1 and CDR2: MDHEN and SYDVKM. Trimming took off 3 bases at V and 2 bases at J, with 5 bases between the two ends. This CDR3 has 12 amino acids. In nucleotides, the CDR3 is TGTGCCAGCAGTTTGTCAGCCTACGAGCAGTACTTC. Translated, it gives CASSLSAYEQYF. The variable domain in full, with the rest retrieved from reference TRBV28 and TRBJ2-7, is DVKVTQSSRYLVKRTGEKVFLECVQDMDHENMFWYRQDPGLGLRLIYFSYDVKMKEKGDIPEGYSVSREKKERFSLILESASTNQTSMYLCASSLSAYEQYFGPGTRLTVT.

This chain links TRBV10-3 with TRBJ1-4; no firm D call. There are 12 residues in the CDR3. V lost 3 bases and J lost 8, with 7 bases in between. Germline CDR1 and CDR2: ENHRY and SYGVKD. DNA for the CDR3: TGTGCCATCAGTGACACAGCGGAAAAACTGTTTTTT. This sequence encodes CAISDTAEKLFF.

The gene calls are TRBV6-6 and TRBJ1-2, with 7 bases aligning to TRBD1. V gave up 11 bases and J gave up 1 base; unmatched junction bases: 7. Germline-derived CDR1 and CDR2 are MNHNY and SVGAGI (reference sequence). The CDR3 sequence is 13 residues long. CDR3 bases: TGTGCCGCACAGGACAGGAGTAACTATGGCTACACCTTC. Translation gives CAAQDRSNYGYTF.

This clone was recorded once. The CDR3 sequence: CAWRALAGNTIYF. The DNA for the CDR3 is TGTGCCTGGAGGGCCCTAGCCGGAAACACCATATATTTT. The rearrangement links TRBV30 to TRBJ1-3, with D unclear. The CDR3 is 13 amino acids. Trimming pared 3 bases from V and 4 bases from J, leaving 10 bases between. Germline V gene data show CDR1 as GTSNPN and CDR2 as SVGIG (reference sequence).

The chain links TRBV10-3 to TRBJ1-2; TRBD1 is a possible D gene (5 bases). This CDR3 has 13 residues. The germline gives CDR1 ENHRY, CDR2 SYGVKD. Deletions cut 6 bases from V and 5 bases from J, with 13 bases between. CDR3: CAIREGMGYGYTF. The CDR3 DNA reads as TGTGCCATCAGAGAGGGGATGGGGTATGGCTACACCTTC.

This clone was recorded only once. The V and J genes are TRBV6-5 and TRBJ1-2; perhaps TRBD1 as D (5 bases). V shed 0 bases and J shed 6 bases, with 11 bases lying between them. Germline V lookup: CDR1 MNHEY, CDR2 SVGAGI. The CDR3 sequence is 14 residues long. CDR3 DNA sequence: TGTGCCAGCAGTTACTCTAGGGGCGGAGATGGCTACACCTTC. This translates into CASSYSRGGDGYTF.

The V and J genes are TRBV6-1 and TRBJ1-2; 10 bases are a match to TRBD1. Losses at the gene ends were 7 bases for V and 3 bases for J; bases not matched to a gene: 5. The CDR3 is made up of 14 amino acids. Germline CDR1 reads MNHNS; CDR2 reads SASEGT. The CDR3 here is CASKLDRGDYGYTF. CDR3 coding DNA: TGTGCCAGCAAGTTGGACAGGGGGGACTATGGCTACACCTTC.

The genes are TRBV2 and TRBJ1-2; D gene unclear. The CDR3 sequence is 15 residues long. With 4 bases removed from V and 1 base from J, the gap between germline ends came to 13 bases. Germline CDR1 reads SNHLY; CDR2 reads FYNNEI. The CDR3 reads CASSASGFLNYGYTF. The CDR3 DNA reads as TGTGCCAGCAGTGCATCAGGATTCCTTAACTATGGCTACACCTTC. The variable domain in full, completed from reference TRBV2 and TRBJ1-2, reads EPEVTQTPSHQVTQMGQEVILRCVPISNHLYFYWYRQILGQKVEFLVSFYNNEISEKSEIFDDQFSVERPDGSNFTLKIRSTKLEDSAMYFCASSASGFLNYGYTFGSGTRLTVV.

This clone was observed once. The CDR3: CASSLAWGRDTIYF. CDR3 bases: TGTGCCAGCAGCTTAGCCTGGGGACGCGACACCATATATTTT. V is TRBV7-9 and J is TRBJ1-3; possible D gene TRBD1, 5 bases. V lost 0 bases and J lost 8, with 11 bases in between. CDR1 is SEHNR and CDR2 is FQNEAQ in the germline V gene (reference sequence). The CDR3 length is 14 residues.

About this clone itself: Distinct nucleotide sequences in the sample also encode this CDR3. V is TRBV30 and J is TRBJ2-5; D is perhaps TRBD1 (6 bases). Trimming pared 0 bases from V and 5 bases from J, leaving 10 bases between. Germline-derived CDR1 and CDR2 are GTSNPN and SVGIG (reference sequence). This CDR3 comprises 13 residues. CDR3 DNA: TGTGCCTGGAGTGTACGTCAGGGGGAGACCCAGTACTTC. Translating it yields CAWSVRQGETQYF. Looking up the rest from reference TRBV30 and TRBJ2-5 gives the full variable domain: SQTIHQWPATLVQPVGSPLSLECTVEGTSNPNLYWYRQAAGRGLQLLFYSVGIGQISSEVPQNLSASRPQDRQFILSSKKLLLSDSGFYLCAWSVRQGETQYFGPGTRLLVL.

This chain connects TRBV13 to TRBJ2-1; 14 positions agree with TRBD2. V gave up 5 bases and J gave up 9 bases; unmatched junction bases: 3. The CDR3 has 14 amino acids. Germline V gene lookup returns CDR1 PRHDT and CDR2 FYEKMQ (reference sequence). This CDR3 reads CASSPGLAGAEQFF. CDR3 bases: TGTGCCAGCAGCCCGGGACTAGCGGGAGCTGAGCAGTTCTTC.

The CDR3 DNA sequence: TGCGCCAGCAGCTCTGGAGCGGGGATCTCCTACGAGCAGTACTTC. It codes for CASSSGAGISYEQYF. This chain links TRBV5-1 with TRBJ2-7, with 7 bases lining up with TRBD2. The V gene end was trimmed by 3 bases and the J gene end by 0 bases; junction bases not matched to a gene: 6. Germline V gives CDR1 SGHRS, CDR2 YFSETQ. The CDR3 has 15 amino acids.

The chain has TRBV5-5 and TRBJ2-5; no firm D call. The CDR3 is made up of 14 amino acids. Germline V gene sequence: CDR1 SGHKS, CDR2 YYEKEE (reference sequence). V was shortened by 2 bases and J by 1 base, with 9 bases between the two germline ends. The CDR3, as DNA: TGTGCCAGCAGCTTAGTTCAGACCCAAGAGACCCAGTACTTC. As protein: CASSLVQTQETQYF.

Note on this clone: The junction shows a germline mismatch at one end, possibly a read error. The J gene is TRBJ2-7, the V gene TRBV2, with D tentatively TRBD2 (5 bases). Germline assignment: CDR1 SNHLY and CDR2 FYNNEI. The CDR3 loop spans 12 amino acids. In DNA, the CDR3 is TGTGCCAGCAGTGAAGGAGCAGCGGTCATCGATTTC. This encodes CASSEGAAVIDF. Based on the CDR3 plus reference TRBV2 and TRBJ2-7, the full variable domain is EPEVTQTPSHQVTQMGQEVILRCVPISNHLYFYWYRQILGQKVEFLVSFYNNEISEKSEIFDDQFSVERPDGSNFTLKIRSTKLEDSAMYFCASSEGAAVIDFGPGTRLTVT.

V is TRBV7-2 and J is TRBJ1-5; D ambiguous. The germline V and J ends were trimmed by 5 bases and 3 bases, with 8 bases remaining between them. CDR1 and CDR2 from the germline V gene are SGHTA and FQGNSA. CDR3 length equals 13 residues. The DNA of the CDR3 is TGTGCCAGCAGCCTGACATACAATCAGCCCCAGCATTTT. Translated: CASSLTYNQPQHF.

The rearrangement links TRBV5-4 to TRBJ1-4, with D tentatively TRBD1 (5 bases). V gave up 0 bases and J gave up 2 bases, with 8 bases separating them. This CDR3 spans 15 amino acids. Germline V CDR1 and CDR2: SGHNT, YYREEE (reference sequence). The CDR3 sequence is CASSLDRGTNEKLFF. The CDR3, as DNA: TGTGCCAGCAGCTTGGATCGGGGCACTAATGAAAAACTGTTTTTT.

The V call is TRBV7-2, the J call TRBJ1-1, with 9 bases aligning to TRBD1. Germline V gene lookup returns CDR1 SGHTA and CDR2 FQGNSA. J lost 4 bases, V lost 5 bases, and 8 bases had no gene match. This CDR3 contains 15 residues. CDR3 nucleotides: TGTGCCAGCAGCCCACAGGGGGCACAACGCACTGAAGCTTTCTTT. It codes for CASSPQGAQRTEAFF. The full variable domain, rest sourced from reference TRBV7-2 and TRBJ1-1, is GAGVSQSPSNKVTEKGKDVELRCDPISGHTALYWYRQSLGQGLEFLIYFQGNSAPDKSGLPSDRFSAERTGGSVSTLTIQRTQQEDSAVYLCASSPQGAQRTEAFFGQGTRLTVV.

The chain's CDR3 is CASSLAPLSYEQYF. In nucleotides, the CDR3 is TGTGCCAGCAGCTTGGCCCCTTTATCCTACGAGCAGTACTTC. The V gene is TRBV5-6, the J gene TRBJ2-7; D is unclear. V lost 0 bases, J lost 1 base, and 8 bases lay in between. The length of the CDR3 is 14 residues. Germline CDR1 is SGHDT and CDR2 is YYEEEE. Looking up the rest from reference TRBV5-6 and TRBJ2-7 gives the full variable domain: DAGVTQSPTHLIKTRGQQVTLRCSPKSGHDTVSWYQQALGQGPQFIFQYYEEEERQRGNFPDRFSGHQFPNYSSELNVNALLLGDSALYLCASSLAPLSYEQYFGPGTRLTVT.

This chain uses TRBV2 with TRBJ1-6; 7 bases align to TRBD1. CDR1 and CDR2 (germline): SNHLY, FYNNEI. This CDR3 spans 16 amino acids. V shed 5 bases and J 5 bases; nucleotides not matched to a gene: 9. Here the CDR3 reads CASSPTGTVNNSPLHF. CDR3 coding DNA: TGTGCCAGCAGTCCTACCGGGACAGTGAATAATTCACCCCTCCACTTT. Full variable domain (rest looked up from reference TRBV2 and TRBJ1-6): EPEVTQTPSHQVTQMGQEVILRCVPISNHLYFYWYRQILGQKVEFLVSFYNNEISEKSEIFDDQFSVERPDGSNFTLKIRSTKLEDSAMYFCASSPTGTVNNSPLHFGNGTRLTVT.

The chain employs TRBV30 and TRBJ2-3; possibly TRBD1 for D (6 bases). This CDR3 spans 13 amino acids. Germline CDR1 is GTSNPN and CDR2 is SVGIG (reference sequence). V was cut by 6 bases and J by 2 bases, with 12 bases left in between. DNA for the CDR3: TGTGCCTGCCCGGGACAAGACACAGATACGCAGTATTTT. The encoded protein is CACPGQDTDTQYF.